The 3 T cell receptor beta chains reported below all come from one sample, sequenced in a study of shared clonotypes between healthy human individuals. Method: immunoSEQ multiplex PCR; TCRdb's copy keeps in-frame clones and lacks some. The table lists some 1.5 million clones, nearly 99% of them singletons, with roughly 0.45% in the top ten. The sample was naive CD4+ T cells sorted from blood. Subset defined: CD45RA+ positively selected. The source of these receptors is a man aged 25 to 45 in good health.

The J gene is TRBJ2-2, the V gene TRBV18; D gene unclear. Germline-derived CDR1 and CDR2 are KGHSH and LQKENI. The CDR3 is 14 amino acids. V shed 4 bases and J shed 5 bases, with 11 bases lying between them. The CDR3 DNA is TGTGCCAGCTCACAAGGCGATCATACCGGGGAGCTGTTTTTT. It codes for CASSQGDHTGELFF.

The J gene is TRBJ2-5, the V gene TRBV29-1; 8 bases match TRBD2. CDR1 and CDR2 from the germline V gene are SQVTM and ANQGSEA. Trimming removed 7 bases from V and 4 bases from J; junction bases left unmatched: 20. The CDR3 loop spans 17 amino acids. The chain's CDR3 is CSAPGGAGGHYRETQYF. In DNA, the CDR3 is TGCAGCGCCCCCGGGGGGGCGGGAGGACATTACCGAGAGACCCAGTACTTC.

The chain uses TRBV28 and TRBJ1-2; tentative D call: TRBD1 (5 bases). The ends were cut back, 0 bases at V and 0 bases at J, with 17 bases in the middle. Germline CDR1 and CDR2: MDHEN and SYDVKM. There are 18 residues in the CDR3. This CDR3 reads CASSLWGTGPSTNYGYTF. CDR3 DNA sequence: TGTGCCAGCAGTTTATGGGGTACAGGTCCCTCGACTAACTATGGCTACACCTTC.